Given below is one TCR beta chain in context. The antigen is unknown. Germline lookup yields CDR1 SGHRS and CDR2 YFSETQ. This CDR3 region has 14 residues. V was cut by 4 bases and J by 9 bases, with 14 bases left in between. The data belong to a study of cytomegalovirus exposure and HLA in healthy donors. Study-wide context: In a previous analysis, some 110 million unique TCR beta sequences were found from some 180 million T cells. Broader study findings: Donors were assumed by presence/absence analyses to have roughly uniform sequencing depth.

With 60 Vbeta and 13 Jbeta primers, the PCR was carried out. Some clones are missing from TCRdb's copy, which holds only in-frame ones; the method was immunoSEQ multiplex PCR. The table lists approximately 190,000 clones, over 80% of them singletons. The chain has TRBV5-1 and TRBJ1-6, with D maybe TRBD1 (5 bases). The sample was PBMCs. The receptor was derived from a middle-aged man in good health and CMV-seropositive. The DNA for the CDR3 is TGCGCCAGCAGCATCGGCCTAAGGGGTTCACCCCTCCACTTT. It yields the protein CASSIGLRGSPLHF. Complete variable domain (other parts from reference TRBV5-1 and TRBJ1-6): KAGVTQTPRYLIKTRGQQVTLSCSPISGHRSVSWYQQTPGQGLQFLFEYFSETQRNKGNFPGRFSGRQFSNSRSEMNVSTLELGDSALYLCASSIGLRGSPLHFGNGTRLTVT.